This is a list of T cell receptor beta chains from one sample in a study of CD8+ T cells in alopecia areata. Method: immunoSEQ multiplex PCR; TCRdb's copy keeps in-frame clones and lacks some. The sample lists fewer than 250,000 clones; about 40% were seen once. Sequencing used CD4+ T cells sorted from blood, obtained at roughly week 36, from a patient treated with tofacitinib. These receptor sequences come from a human donor with alopecia areata. CDR3s include the opening cysteine and the closing phenylalanine or tryptophan. D genes are given only for firm matches. The size of a clone is reported for some rows only, either as once, few or many, or as a class for expanded clones.

TRBD2	TRBJ2-7	NA	TRBV7-2	CASSSSPRTSGRVEQYF	TGTGCCAGCAGCTCTAGTCCCCGGACTAGCGGGAGGGTAGAGCAGTACTTC
NA	TRBJ1-5	NA	TRBV11-2	CASSLILGQPQHF	TGTGCCAGCAGCTTAATACTCGGTCAGCCCCAGCATTTT
NA	TRBJ1-1	NA	TRBV11-2	CASSLLMNTEAFF	TGTGCCAGCAGCTTACTAATGAACACTGAAGCTTTCTTT
NA	TRBJ2-6	NA	TRBV29-1	CSVEEGGSGANVLTF	TGCAGCGTTGAAGAAGGGGGCTCTGGGGCCAACGTCCTGACTTTC
TRBD2	TRBJ2-7	NA	TRBV11-2	CASSLGGGRSYEQYF	TGTGCCAGCAGCTTAGGTGGCGGGAGGTCCTACGAGCAGTACTTC
NA	TRBJ1-4	few	TRBV29-1	CSARTGGEKLFF	TGCAGCGCCCGAACAGGAGGTGAAAAACTGTTTTTT
TRBD2	TRBJ2-7	few	TRBV30	CAWSHPGLAGTF	TGTGCCTGGAGCCATCCGGGACTAGCAGGAACCTTC
NA	TRBJ2-1	few	TRBV2	CASLPQGSYNEQFF	TGTGCCAGCCTTCCCCAGGGCTCCTACAATGAGCAGTTCTTC
NA	TRBJ1-1	NA	TRBV6-5	CASSSNRATEAFF	TGTGCCAGCAGTTCAAACAGGGCGACTGAAGCTTTCTTT
NA	TRBJ1-5	NA	TRBV6-5	CASSYSSGQPQHF	TGTGCCAGCAGTTACTCGAGTGGGCAGCCCCAGCATTTT
NA	TRBJ2-7	NA	TRBV4-2	CASSQESSLQYF	TGTGCCAGCAGCCAAGAGTCCTCATTACAGTACTTC
NA	TRBJ2-1	few	TRBV7-9	CASSPEGSYNEQFF	TGTGCCAGCAGCCCCGAGGGATCCTACAATGAGCAGTTCTTC
NA	TRBJ1-1	NA	TRBV29-1	CSVEGPGAFF	TGCAGCGTTGAGGGCCCCGGAGCTTTCTTT
NA	TRBJ2-7	NA	TRBV6-6	CASSYSAGLYEQYF	TGTGCCAGCAGTTACTCGGCAGGACTCTACGAGCAGTACTTC
NA	TRBJ1-2	NA	TRBV18	CASSPRMEGEDGYTF	TGTGCCAGCTCACCACGGATGGAAGGGGAGGATGGCTACACCTTC
NA	TRBJ2-3	NA	TRBV2	CASTITGRNSDTQYF	TGTGCCAGCACTATTACCGGCAGGAATTCAGATACGCAGTATTTT
NA	TRBJ1-1	few	TRBV7-2	CASSQGNTEAFF	TGTGCCAGCAGCCAAGGGAACACTGAAGCTTTCTTT
TRBD2	TRBJ2-1	many	TRBV10-3	CAIGSGLAYNEQFF	TGTGCCATCGGGTCGGGACTAGCGTACAATGAGCAGTTCTTC
TRBD1	TRBJ1-5	few	TRBV29-1	CSAGTGGQPQHF	TGCAGCGCAGGGACAGGGGGACAGCCCCAGCATTTT
NA	TRBJ2-3	NA	TRBV5-1	CASSFDRLDTDTQYF	TGCGCCAGCAGCTTCGACAGGCTTGATACAGATACGCAGTATTTT
NA	TRBJ2-1	NA	TRBV19	CASMGWDLYNEQFF	TGTGCCAGTATGGGGTGGGACCTCTACAATGAGCAGTTCTTC
TRBD2	TRBJ2-3	few	TRBV5-4	CASSLVGLAGTDTQYF	TGTGCCAGCAGCTTGGTGGGTCTAGCGGGAACGGATACGCAGTATTTT
TRBD2	TRBJ2-7	NA	TRBV7-8	CASSLSSAGGYEQYF	TGTGCCAGCAGCTTATCTTCAGCGGGAGGGTACGAGCAGTACTTC
NA	TRBJ2-1	NA	TRBV5-1	CASSPGGGGPYNEQFF	TGCGCCAGCAGCCCTGGAGGCGGGGGCCCCTACAATGAGCAGTTCTTC
TRBD2	TRBJ2-7	NA	TRBV7-2	CASSLWLAGGLGEQYF	TGTGCCAGCAGCTTGTGGCTAGCGGGAGGGCTTGGCGAGCAGTACTTC
TRBD2	TRBJ2-5	few	TRBV15	CATSRLAGRGETQYF	TGTGCCACCAGCAGACTAGCGGGGAGGGGAGAGACCCAGTACTTC
NA	TRBJ1-1	few	TRBV5-1	CASSLVDRNTEAFF	TGCGCCAGCAGCTTGGTGGACAGGAACACTGAAGCTTTCTTT
TRBD1	TRBJ1-4	few	TRBV30	CAWDRDRGNEKLFF	TGTGCCTGGGACCGGGACAGGGGCAATGAAAAACTGTTTTTT
NA	TRBJ1-2	NA	TRBV7-9	CASSLVAGAKGYTF	TGTGCCAGCAGCTTAGTTGCGGGGGCTAAAGGCTACACCTTC
NA	TRBJ2-3	few	TRBV19	CASSITGPHGADTQYF	TGTGCCAGTAGTATCACCGGGCCCCACGGGGCAGATACGCAGTATTTT
TRBD2	TRBJ2-7	few	TRBV2	CASRPGTSGPYEQYF	TGTGCCAGCAGGCCAGGGACTAGCGGCCCCTACGAGCAGTACTTC
TRBD1	TRBJ2-1	few	TRBV5-4	CASSLVTGAYNEQFF	TGTGCCAGCAGCTTGGTAACAGGGGCTTACAATGAGCAGTTCTTC
NA	TRBJ2-7	NA	TRBV6-5	CASRSTGRNEQYF	TGTGCCAGCAGATCGACAGGGAGGAACGAGCAGTACTTC
NA	TRBJ1-1	NA	TRBV30	CAWSVQGRNTEAFF	TGTGCCTGGAGTGTTCAGGGAAGGAACACTGAAGCTTTCTTT
NA	TRBJ2-7	NA	TRBV19	CASSSRQANYEQYF	TGTGCCAGTAGCTCGAGACAGGCCAACTACGAGCAGTACTTC
NA	TRBJ1-5	few	TRBV7-8	CASSLAATDQPQHF	TGTGCCAGCAGCTTAGCGGCGACCGATCAGCCCCAGCATTTT
TRBD2	TRBJ2-3	few	TRBV29-1	CSVVGPRLAGATDTQYF	TGCAGCGTTGTGGGGCCTCGGCTAGCGGGAGCTACAGATACGCAGTATTTT
NA	TRBJ2-5	few	TRBV15	CATSRASGVGQETQYF	TGTGCCACCAGCAGGGCAAGCGGAGTGGGTCAAGAGACCCAGTACTTC
NA	TRBJ1-1	NA	TRBV30	CAWRRPGRGLNTEAFF	TGTGCCTGGAGACGTCCGGGGCGGGGATTGAACACTGAAGCTTTCTTT
NA	TRBJ2-3	many	TRBV9	CASSVVEGRTDTQYF	TGTGCCAGCAGCGTAGTTGAGGGGCGCACAGATACGCAGTATTTT
NA	TRBJ2-1	NA	TRBV30	CAWSDHEQFF	TGTGCCTGGAGCGACCATGAGCAGTTCTTC
TRBD2	TRBJ2-7	few	TRBV28	CALDRRAGEQYF	TGTGCCCTGGACCGGAGAGCGGGGGAGCAGTACTTC
NA	TRBJ2-7	few	TRBV7-9	CASSSGQGLRGQYF	TGTGCCAGCAGCTCCGGACAGGGACTACGCGGGCAGTACTTC
NA	TRBJ2-7	few	TRBV28	CASSLRLPQGEQYF	TGTGCCAGCAGTTTACGACTACCCCAGGGCGAGCAGTACTTC
NA	TRBJ1-4	NA	TRBV7-2	CASSPHEKLFF	TGTGCCAGCAGCCCACATGAAAAACTGTTTTTT